This entry describes one T cell receptor beta chain. No antigen is known for it. Within one base of it there is no much larger clone, and no base qualities were kept. The cohort was made up of 666 healthy bone marrow donors. All cohort members were sampled while nominally healthy, although unrecorded immune exposures were likely present. The donor tested CMV seronegative and was one of the 352 seronegative cohort members. Each donor provided a peripheral blood sample, and peripheral blood mononuclear cells were used for TCR beta sequencing. Genomic DNA was extracted from the blood cell samples with the Qiagen DNeasy Blood Extraction Kit. Library prep was done by the immunoSEQ multiplex PCR assay. For the multiplex PCR, a mixture combining 60 forward primers for TCR Vbeta segments and 13 reverse primers for TCR Jbeta segments was used. The CDR3 region of rearranged TCR beta genes was amplified from genomic DNA with a multiplex PCR assay. Amplified TCR beta libraries were sequenced as 87-base-pair reads on the Illumina HiSeq System. The authors' analysis ran thus. Across the 670 or so repertoires, a later analysis counted about 81 million unique TCR beta chains, 9 million to 14 million of which were shared by at least two donors. Raw reads were error-corrected and collapsed into unique sequences by a nearest-neighbor algorithm in which closely related sequences were merged to remove PCR and sequencing errors. Alignment of CDR3 sequences to IMGT reference sequences was used to assign V, D and J gene segments. For a sequence to be retained, at least a six-nucleotide match to both a V gene segment and a J gene segment was required. Rearrangements were called productive when the CDR3 lacked stop codons and stayed in frame with V and J; all others were non-productive. Following IMGT convention, CDR3 was defined as the stretch from the second conserved V-encoded cysteine to the conserved J-encoded phenylalanine. The earlier analysis of about 590 of the donors excluded sequences that lacked an unambiguous match to a single V gene segment. An earlier analysis of several hundred of the donors called V segments functional above 56.7% productive rearrangements and segregating when the between-donor standard deviation exceeded 5%. A statistical classification framework was built for diagnosing cytomegalovirus status from the catalog of TCR beta chain sequences. V and J gene assignment, in a later analysis, came from comparing TCR nucleotide sequences with IMGT/GENE-DB human TR gene sequences. The TCRdist pipeline was used in a later analysis to assign CDR3 sequences and most-parsimonious VDJ recombination scenarios. In a later analysis, each TCR beta chain was defined by its CDR3 amino acid sequence together with its V-gene family, and reads without a unique V-gene family were excluded. To address suspected cross-contamination and a sequencing artifact, a later analysis removed approximately 590 highly shared, low-generation-probability nucleotide sequences. For each public chain, a later analysis derived a clonal expansion index from normalized ranks of inferred template counts within each repertoire. Generation probabilities in a later analysis came from a VDJ recombination model fitted to out-of-frame rearrangements, and those results were checked against IGoR. A later analysis scored TCR-TCR, TCR-HLA and TCR-CMV co-occurrence with hypergeometric tests, applying a repertoire-size bias correction to TCR pairs. In a later analysis, false discovery rates were estimated by permuting HLA or CMV assignments 20 times. In a later analysis, co-occurring TCRs were grouped using DBSCAN, with TCRdist sequence similarity added in when clustering inside HLA-allele-positive subsets. For co-occurrence clustering, repertoires with fewer than 30,000 or more than 120,000 public chains were excluded, along with several repertoires with anomalous nucleotide sharing. In TCRdb, the immuneACCESS table is reduced to in-frame sequences with V and J assigned. These tables do not hold every clone; where another copy was compared, an unresolved V gene accounts for under half, and the others remain unexplained. V and J calls and clone size are as listed in that table; D and trimming were resolved from the DNA. A total of 95,000 to 100,000 clones appear in this sample, roughly 76% of them only once. 3.5% to 5% of the sample rests with the top ten.

CDR1 and CDR2, per the germline V gene (reference sequence), are LNHDA and SQIVND. A distance of 7 bases separates the germline ends of V and J, which lose 5 bases and 0 bases respectively. The CDR3 goes from the cysteine to the phenylalanine over 14 residues. Kept here is only the CDR3 DNA, which spans 42 bases and is read in frame from base 1. The data originate from a study of cytomegalovirus exposure and HLA in healthy donors (dated by TCRdb to between 2016 and 2019). With regard to the full study: An earlier analysis of roughly 610 of the donors reported 276 Gb of sequence data and roughly 120 million unique TCR beta sequences obtained from about 200 million T cells. Around 300 gigabases of sequencing data and roughly 90 million unique TCR sequences were included in an early release covering around 650 HLA-typed donors. Of the roughly 390 genotyped donors, approximately 83% fell in the genetic ancestry cluster associated with self-reported Caucasian donors. The study aimed to test whether cataloging public T cell receptors could reveal signatures of past pathogen exposure. Using immunosequencing, the study profiled T cell repertoires from about 610 subjects and related those repertoires to cytomegalovirus serostatus. A separate validation cohort of about 110 different subjects was used in addition to the roughly 670-subject first cohort. To predict cytomegalovirus infection status, the study combined high-throughput TCR immunosequencing, statistical association of individual TCRs with disease status, and machine learning. In a later analysis, previously published TCR beta repertoires from hundreds of donors were re-analyzed and high-resolution HLA genotyping was added so that TCR occurrence patterns could be studied. The later analysis used no new phenotypic data to find candidate immune exposures, relying instead on TCR beta sequences and their occurrence across donors. An earlier analysis of approximately 640 of the donors applied high-throughput TCR beta sequencing to assess whether each TCR beta V gene segment acted as functional or pseudogenic. Donor age, sex, ethnicity and CMV serostatus were compiled together with the repertoire data. A later genetic analysis took genome-wide SNP genotypes for about 65% of the 666 donors and used that subset as a discovery cohort. All discovery cohort repertoires had been generated on a single sequencing platform. Both class I and class II loci were covered by HLA typing, at four-digit resolution. Typing coverage differed by locus: A, B, C, DRB1 and DQB1 were typed in roughly 620-640 donors, DQA1 in 500 to 550, DPA1 in nearly 610, and DPB1 in just under 480. A handful of DR-DQ haplotypes were treated as single units for association and clustering because of strong linkage in the cohort. Among roughly 400 genotyped donors of the cohort, an average of approximately 240,000 unique TCR beta nucleotide sequences was sequenced per donor, of which about 19% were non-productive. Summary of the overall study and its limitations: The only immune exposure information available for the cohort was CMV serostatus. When HLA alleles, especially DR and DQ, strongly co-occurred, attributing TCR associations to individual alleles was difficult. A further reported finding was that TCR beta sequences accurately predicted the HLA-A and HLA-B alleles for most subjects in the first cohort. The cohort was sequenced for TCR beta chains only, and without alpha or paired-chain data the features that could be detected were limited. Because some donors lacked HLA typing at each locus, the association tests relied only on the typed subset. In a later genetic analysis, a missense DCLRE1C variant was associated with V-gene and J-gene trimming of TCR beta chains, and the association was replicated in an independent cohort. Some IMGT-functional V segments, including TRBV6-2 and TRBV6-3, could not be distinguished by the 87-base-pair reads and were therefore excluded. A later analysis found that HLA-associated TCR beta chains were more clonally expanded and had lower generation probabilities than equally common non-associated chains. Specific HLA alleles were associated with 15,000 to 20,000 TCR beta sequences at a false discovery rate of 0.05 in a later analysis. In the study, 164 TCR beta chains were listed as associated with cytomegalovirus. According to a later analysis, most CMV-associated TCR beta chains appeared to be HLA-restricted, and the HLA associations seemed to be driven largely by CMV exposure. Sequencing depth was assumed to be roughly uniform across donors in the presence/absence analyses, though that assumption may not hold. A later analysis found that TCR association rates varied across HLA loci, with DRB1 alleles showing the most associated TCRs and HLA-C alleles the fewest. In an earlier analysis of 450 to 750 of the donors, most TCR beta V segments appeared in productive rearrangements about 87% or about 30% of the time, broadly matching IMGT annotations. A few of the identified cytomegalovirus-associated TCR beta chains were confirmed in vitro to be specific for cytomegalovirus antigens. Linkage disequilibrium might explain the correlated functional status among segregating V segments, but an unknown experimental factor could not be ruled out. A group of highly shared sequence variants was considered likely to be a technical artifact of the sequencing pipeline. Across donors, most TCR sequences were observed very rarely, whereas some public TCRs were present in many individuals. A later genetic analysis reported fewer N-insertions in productive TCRs among donors in an Asian-associated ancestry cluster than the roughly 700-donor mean. Roughly 15 rarely observed V segments, including chromosome 9 orphons, were excluded from the earlier analysis of several hundred of the donors because counts were too low. The authors suggested that the approach could potentially be generalized to other disease states and immunological phenotypes. Cytomegalovirus status was reported to be diagnosed by the classifier with high specificity and sensitivity in both the original and validation cohorts. Several of the top co-occurrence clusters appeared to be linked to parvovirus B19, influenza, CMV and Epstein-Barr virus, according to a later analysis.

The sequence derives from a man in his forties or fifties in good health and CMV-seronegative. The V and J genes are TRBV19 and TRBJ1-4; no D gene call is confident. Sequences were obtained from PBMCs. The CDR3 has the sequence CASSSVATNEKLFF. The nucleotides are TGTGCCAGTAGTTCGGTGGCAACTAATGAAAAACTGTTTTTT.